The 20 T cell receptor beta chains reported below all come from one sample, sequenced in a study of T cells in Graves' hyperthyroidism and ophthalmopathy. Using RNA transcripts as the source, TCR beta CDR3 regions were amplified. Using the HTBI primer set, a first-round RT-PCR was run on the TCR CDR3. TCRdb re-analysed the multiplex PCR reads in MiXCR, keeping a single row per CDR3 protein. This sample has 650,000 to 850,000 distinct CDR3 sequences; approximately 19% occur once, and the top ten carry 16%. Sequencing was done on a sample of blood. All receptors come from a woman in her forties or fifties with Graves' hyperthyroidism that later progressed to Graves' ophthalmopathy.

This clonotype was observed a handful of times. The CDR3 is CASSEPDQGEKLFF. CDR3 in DNA: TGCGCCAGCAGTGAGCCGGATCAGGGAGAAAAACTGTTTTTT. This rearrangement joins TRBV10-2 to TRBJ1-4; perhaps TRBD1 as D (5 bases). Trimming removed 2 bases from V and 8 bases from J, with 12 bases in between. Germline V CDR1 and CDR2: WSHSY, SAAADI. The CDR3 spans 14 residues.

The chain recombines TRBV20-1 with TRBJ1-2, with TRBD1 as a possible D gene (6 bases). The V gene lost 0 bases and the J gene lost 2 bases, with 13 bases spanning the gap. This CDR3 has 15 amino acids. Germline values: CDR1 DFQATT, CDR2 SNEGSKA (reference sequence). The CDR3 sequence is CSARDWGHPNYGYTF. The CDR3 DNA reads TGCAGTGCTAGAGATTGGGGACACCCAAACTATGGCTACACCTTC.

This clonotype occurred many times. This chain links TRBV7-2 with TRBJ1-2; maybe TRBD1 (5 bases). The CDR3 is 13 residues long. The germline CDR1 and CDR2 sequences are SGHTA and FQGNSA. V was cut by 6 bases and J by 13 bases, with 21 bases left in between. DNA of the CDR3: TGTGCCAGCAGGGAAACGACAGTTCTCTCGCCCACCTTC. Protein product: CASRETTVLSPTF.

This clonotype was detected many times. The chain combines TRBV10-3 with TRBJ1-1, with unresolved D. Germline CDR1 reads ENHRY; CDR2 reads SYGVKD. V shed 3 bases and J shed 1 base, with 6 bases lying between them. The CDR3 has 13 residues. CDR3 bases: TGTGCCATCAGTGAAACGGAGAACACTGAAGCTTTCTTT. Its protein is CAISETENTEAFF.

Worth noting for this clonotype: This clone may be a read error of a much larger clone one base away. In this CDR3 the conserved last residue, phenylalanine or tryptophan, is missing, so a read error is likely. The genes are TRBV20-1 and TRBJ1-5, with D possibly matching TRBD1 (6 bases). V lost 3 bases and J lost 5, with 11 bases in between. This CDR3 has 13 amino acids. Germline V CDR1 and CDR2: DFQATT, SNEGSKA (reference sequence). The CDR3 DNA is TGCAGTGCTAGGGCATCAGGGGATCAGCCCCAGCATCTT. Residues: CSARASGDQPQHL.

This clonotype came up a few times. This chain uses TRBV20-1 with TRBJ2-3; TRBD2 matches at 9 bases. J was trimmed by 3 bases and V by 6 bases; bases with no gene match: 10. The CDR3 length is 15 residues. Germline-derived CDR1 and CDR2 are DFQATT and SNEGSKA (reference sequence). CDR3 DNA: TGCAGTGCCAAGCCGGCTAGCGGGGCAACAGATACGCAGTATTTT. It translates to CSAKPASGATDTQYF.

This clonotype was picked up many times. The chain combines TRBV5-1 with TRBJ2-1; D might be TRBD1 or TRBD2, each matching 6 bases. Germline CDR1 and CDR2: SGHRS and YFSETQ. V lost 0 bases and J lost 5, with 15 bases in between. This CDR3 spans 16 amino acids. CDR3: CASSLGVRGRNNEQFF. The CDR3 nucleotides are TGCGCCAGCAGCTTGGGGGTACGGGGGCGTAACAATGAGCAGTTCTTC.

The chain employs TRBV6-1 and TRBJ1-5, with 8 bases lining up with TRBD1. The CDR3 has 13 residues. Per the germline V gene, CDR1 is MNHNS and CDR2 is SASEGT. The ends lost 8 bases at V and 7 bases at J; junction bases unmatched: 7. CDR3 region: CASAGTGRQPQHF. CDR3 sequence (DNA): TGTGCCAGCGCCGGGACAGGCCGCCAGCCCCAGCATTTT.

This clonotype was counted a few times. The CDR3 coding sequence is TGCAGCGTTGAAAGTCTGACCTCTGGAAACACCATATATTTT. It yields the protein CSVESLTSGNTIYF. The chain recombines TRBV29-1 with TRBJ1-3; D uncertain. CDR1 is SQVTM and CDR2 is ANQGSEA in the germline V gene. The CDR3 has 14 amino acids. Trimming shortened V by 2 bases and J by 0 bases, and 8 bases separated the two germline ends.

The sample holds a few counts of this clonotype. The rearrangement links TRBV20-1 to TRBJ2-2, with a tentative D call TRBD2 (6 bases). Germline V gene data show CDR1 as DFQATT and CDR2 as SNEGSKA (reference sequence). CDR3 length: 13 residues. V lost 6 bases and J lost 3, with 11 bases in between. The DNA of the CDR3 is TGCAGTGCGAGTGGGACTCACACCGGGGAGCTGTTTTTT. Its protein is CSASGTHTGELFF.

This clonotype came up many times. In DNA form, the CDR3 reads TGTGCCAGCAGCTTAAGCACAGGGCTTGAAGCTTTCTTT. Its translation: CASSLSTGLEAFF. The rearrangement joins TRBV7-9 to TRBJ1-1; D perhaps matches TRBD1 (6 bases). Germline CDR1 is SEHNR and CDR2 is FQNEAQ (reference sequence). The CDR3 has 13 residues. V lost 2 bases and J 7 bases, leaving 11 bases between the germline ends.

The chain is built from TRBV27 and TRBJ1-1; D is possibly TRBD1 (5 bases). This CDR3 region has 14 residues. The V and J ends lost 5 bases and 3 bases respectively, with 13 bases between them. The germline CDR1 and CDR2 sequences are MNHEY and SMNVEV (reference sequence). CDR3 coding DNA: TGTGCCAGCAGTCCACAGGTTCGGGACACTGAAGCTTTCTTT. It translates to CASSPQVRDTEAFF.

This clonotype turned up a few times. The chain has TRBV14 and TRBJ2-1; TRBD2 might be the D (6 bases). With 1 base removed from V and 5 bases from J, the gap between germline ends came to 15 bases. This CDR3 region has 16 residues. Germline CDR1 is SGHDN and CDR2 is FVKESK. CDR3 coding DNA: TGTGCCAGCAGCCAAGGTGCGGGGCGTCTAAACAATGAGCAGTTCTTC. Residues: CASSQGAGRLNNEQFF.

This clonotype was seen many times. The chain is built from TRBV2 and TRBJ1-5; maybe TRBD1 (5 bases). Between the trimmed V and J ends, which lost 11 bases and 3 bases, there was a span of 14 bases. Germline CDR1 reads SNHLY; CDR2 reads FYNNEI. CDR3 length: 13 amino acids. For the CDR3, the DNA is TGTGCCGCTGGCGGGGGAATCAATCAGCCCCAGCATTTT. Amino acids: CAAGGGINQPQHF.

This clonotype appeared many times. The chain links TRBV3-1 to TRBJ1-1; no reliable D call. The CDR3 consists of 13 residues. V gave up 6 bases and J gave up 1 base, with 9 bases separating them. CDR1 is LGHDT and CDR2 is YNNKEL in the germline V gene (reference sequence). CDR3 amino acids: CASSEATNTEAFF. The CDR3 bases are TGTGCCAGCAGTGAAGCCACGAACACTGAAGCTTTCTTT.

This clonotype was recorded many times. The rearrangement uses TRBV5-1 and TRBJ1-5; D is possibly TRBD1 (6 bases). The CDR3 sequence is 15 residues long. Germline V gene sequence: CDR1 SGHRS, CDR2 YFSETQ. V shed 0 bases and J shed 2 bases, with 9 bases lying between them. CDR3 region: CASSLGDIRNQPQHF. The CDR3 coding sequence is TGCGCCAGCAGCTTGGGGGACATTCGCAATCAGCCCCAGCATTTT.

The V call is TRBV20-1, the J call TRBJ2-2; 7 bases align to TRBD1. The CDR3 contains 15 residues. Losses at the gene ends were 5 bases for V and 0 bases for J; bases not matched to a gene: 6. Germline CDR1 DFQATT, CDR2 SNEGSKA (reference sequence). DNA of the CDR3: TGCAGTGCTCCTAGGGGGCCCCCGAACACCGGGGAGCTGTTTTTT. As protein: CSAPRGPPNTGELFF.

There are many counts of this clonotype. The V and J genes are TRBV30 and TRBJ2-2, with D maybe TRBD1 (6 bases). Germline CDR1 is GTSNPN and CDR2 is SVGIG (reference sequence). Trimming cost V 0 bases and J 5 bases, with 7 bases left between them. CDR3 length equals 13 residues. DNA of the CDR3: TGTGCCTGGAGTGTACAGGGTACCGGGGAGCTGTTTTTT. As protein: CAWSVQGTGELFF.

This rearrangement joins TRBV5-4 to TRBJ2-7; TRBD2 aligns across 13 bases. CDR3 length equals 19 residues. Looked up from germline, CDR1 is SGHNT and CDR2 is YYREEE (reference sequence). V lost 6 bases to trimming and J lost 6 bases; unmatched junction nucleotides: 21. In DNA, the CDR3 is TGTGCCAGCACCGAGCGGACGGGACTAGCGGGGAGAAATTTCCGCGAGCAGTACTTC. Translation: CASTERTGLAGRNFREQYF.

This sequence joins TRBV29-1 and TRBJ1-2; TRBD1 aligns across 9 bases. Per germline, CDR1 SQVTM and CDR2 ANQGSEA. V trimming: 6 bases; J trimming: 5 bases; junction bases outside the gene matches: 10. The length of the CDR3 is 14 residues. The CDR3 reads CSVEATGGSYGYTF. Here the CDR3 DNA reads TGCAGCGTGGAGGCCACAGGGGGCAGTTATGGCTACACCTTC.